This is a list of T cell receptor beta chains from one sample in a study of blood T cells in healthy people across ages. TCRdb re-called the 5' RACE reads through MiXCR, storing one row per CDR3 protein. The sample lists 800,000 to 950,000 distinct CDR3 sequences, 29% seen once, with 10% in the top ten. The same data also contributed to another study, on T cells of mothers and their children.

Sequencing was done on a sample of blood. The receptors here all came from a woman between 40 and 55 years old in good health. CDR3s include the opening cysteine and the closing phenylalanine or tryptophan. D genes are given only for firm matches. The size entry is marked missing in some rows and otherwise reads once, few, many or a size class.

TRBJ1-5	-	-	TRBV20-1	TGCAGTGCTGAGGACAGCCCCAATCAGCCCCAGCATTTT	CSAEDSPNQPQHF
TRBJ2-3	-	-	TRBV2	TGTGTCAACAACGGATTTCTTCGCACAGATACGCAGTATTTT	CVNNGFLRTDTQYF
TRBJ2-7	many	TRBD1	TRBV5-1	TGCGCCAGCAGCCCGCCCGGGACAGGGTACCCCTACGAGCAGTACTTC	CASSPPGTGYPYEQYF
TRBJ1-6	few	-	TRBV28	TGTGCCAGCAGTTTTAGATCAGGGTATAATTCACCCCTCCACTTT	CASSFRSGYNSPLHF
TRBJ1-2	few	-	TRBV7-2	TGTGCCAGCAGCCCCCCGGCAGGGAAATATGGCTACACCTTC	CASSPPAGKYGYTF
TRBJ1-6	-	-	TRBV7-9	TGTGCCAGCAGTTTCCCCGGTACGTTTCCCCTCCACTTT	CASSFPGTFPLHF
TRBJ1-1	-	-	TRBV20-1	TGCAGTGCCGGGCGAAACAGTGAAGCTTTCTTT	CSAGRNSEAFF
TRBJ2-1	-	TRBD2	TRBV20-1	TGCAGTGCTAGAGGCGGTGGGGCGGGGGGATCCGGCAATGAGCAGTTCTTC	CSARGGGAGGSGNEQFF
TRBJ1-2	-	TRBD1	TRBV10-3	TGTGCCATCAGAAGTCAGGGGACAGGGCTAAATTATGGCTACACCTTC	CAIRSQGTGLNYGYTF
TRBJ2-1	-	-	TRBV7-2	TGTGCCAGCAGCACCGCACTAGGGTCGTCTCAGGCTGAAGCCTACGATGAGCAGTTCTTC	CASSTALGSSQAEAYDEQFF
TRBJ2-1	-	-	TRBV6-5	TGTGCCAGCAGTTACGACAGTACCTACAATGAGCAGTTCTTC	CASSYDSTYNEQFF
TRBJ1-2	many	TRBD1	TRBV9	TGTGCCAGCAGCGTAGGGACAGGGGATTATGGCTACACCTTC	CASSVGTGDYGYTF
TRBJ2-3	few	-	TRBV7-9	TGTGCCAGCAGGATGGGACTCTCAAGCACAGATACGCAGTATTTT	CASRMGLSSTDTQYF
TRBJ1-3	few	-	TRBV20-1	TGCAGTGCTAGAGACCTTCTCGGAAACACCATATATTTT	CSARDLLGNTIYF
TRBJ1-5	few	-	TRBV6-2/TRBV6-3	TGTGCCAGCAGTTACTCACGGCAGGGGTATAGCAATCAGCCCCAGCATTTT	CASSYSRQGYSNQPQHF
TRBJ2-1	few	-	TRBV6-2/TRBV6-3	TGTGCCAGCAGAGGAGGAGACAATGAGCAGTTCTTC	CASRGGDNEQFF
TRBJ1-2	few	TRBD1	TRBV6-5	TGTGCCAGCAGTTACTCGGACAGGGGTTCAGGCGGCTACACCTTC	CASSYSDRGSGGYTF
TRBJ2-3	many	-	TRBV20-1	TGCAGTGCTAGGGCGGGGCTAGGGTCCGGAGATACGCAGTATTTT	CSARAGLGSGDTQYF
TRBJ1-2	-	-	TRBV7-3	TGTGCCAGCAGGGACAGCTGGTATGGCTACACCTTC	CASRDSWYGYTF
TRBJ2-5	few	TRBD1	TRBV5-1	TGCGCCAGCAGCCCCAACCGGGACAGGGTTATAGAGACCCGGTACTTC	CASSPNRDRVIETRYF
TRBJ2-5	-	-	TRBV7-2	TGTGCCAGCAGCTTAGAGGCAGGGAGGTTGGTTGGGAAGACCCAGTACTTC	CASSLEAGRLVGKTQYF
TRBJ2-1	-	-	TRBV20-1	TGCAGTGCTAGTCCGATAGAGGGGGACTACAATGAGCAGTTCTTC	CSASPIEGDYNEQFF
TRBJ2-7	few	-	TRBV7-9	TGTGCCAGCAGCTTAGATGGCTTACTCGAGCAGTACTTC	CASSLDGLLEQYF
TRBJ2-7	many	-	TRBV10-3	TGTGCCATCAGTGGCGAAGGAATCTCCTACGAGCAGTACTTC	CAISGEGISYEQYF
TRBJ2-7	-	TRBD1	TRBV7-9	TGTGCCAGCAGTCCGGAACAGGGGTGGCTAGGAGAGCAGTACTTC	CASSPEQGWLGEQYF
TRBJ1-2	-	TRBD1	TRBV20-1	TGCAGTGCTAGTTCCGGGACAGGGATTGGTGGCTACACCTTC	CSASSGTGIGGYTF
TRBJ2-7	few	TRBD1	TRBV6-1	TGTGCCAGCAGGAACCCGGGACAGGGGACCTACGAGCAGTACTTC	CASRNPGQGTYEQYF
TRBJ2-7	few	-	TRBV7-2	TGTGCGGTGGTACTATCCTCAGGATACGAGCAGTACTTC	CAVVLSSGYEQYF
TRBJ1-2	-	-	TRBV7-9	TGTGCCAGCAGCTTCGGAGACAGGCGAGAGAACTGTGGCTACACCTTC	CASSFGDRRENCGYTF
TRBJ1-1	few	-	TRBV2	TGTGCCAGCAGTGACGGGAGCAGGGGAAACACTGAAGCTTTCTTT	CASSDGSRGNTEAFF
TRBJ1-5	-	-	TRBV12-3/TRBV12-4	TGTGCCAGCAGTTTGTCTCCTGCTCAGCCCCAGCATTTT	CASSLSPAQPQHF
TRBJ2-2	-	-	TRBV5-1	TGCGCCAGCAGCTTCACAGGGTTGTCGAACACCGGGGAGCTGTTTTTT	CASSFTGLSNTGELFF
TRBJ1-1	-	-	TRBV10-3	TGTGCCATCAGGGGGCAGGGGAACACTGAAGCTTTCTTT	CAIRGQGNTEAFF
TRBJ1-5	few	TRBD1	TRBV7-8	TGTGCCAGCAGCCCGACAGGGCGGGGGAATCAGCCCCAGCATTTT	CASSPTGRGNQPQHF
TRBJ2-3	-	TRBD1	TRBV6-6	TGTGCCAGCAGAAACCCAGTTGGACAGGCAGATACGCAGTATTTT	CASRNPVGQADTQYF
TRBJ2-1	few	-	TRBV21-1	TGTGCCAGCAGCCCTGGGACAGGGGTTTTAGACTACAATGAGCAGTTCTTC	CASSPGTGVLDYNEQFF
TRBJ2-7	-	TRBD1	TRBV6-5	TGTGCCAGCAGTTACGGGACAGGGGTGCAGGAGCAGTACTTC	CASSYGTGVQEQYF
TRBJ2-2	once	TRBD1	TRBV7-8	TGTGCCAGCAGCCATAGACAGGGAACCGGGGAGCTGTTTTTT	CASSHRQGTGELFF
TRBJ2-1	-	-	TRBV12-3/TRBV12-4	TGTGCCAGCAGCAAGAGTAGCTCCTACAATGAGCAGTTCTTC	CASSKSSSYNEQFF
TRBJ2-5	many	TRBD1	TRBV9	TGTGCCAGCAGCGCAGGGACAGGGGAAGAGACCCAGTACTTC	CASSAGTGEETQYF
TRBJ2-1	-	TRBD2	TRBV20-1	TGCAGTGCTAGAGATGGGGCGGGGGGCCTATGTGCTGAGCAGTTCTTC	CSARDGAGGLCAEQFF
TRBJ1-4	-	TRBD1	TRBV28	TGTGCCAGCAGGCTAACAGGGGGGGATGAAAAACTGTTTTTT	CASRLTGGDEKLFF
TRBJ2-2	few	TRBD2	TRBV5-1	TGCGCCAGCAGGTATAGCGGGACCGACACCGGGGAGCTGTTTTTT	CASRYSGTDTGELFF
TRBJ1-2	-	-	TRBV24-1	TGTGCCACCAGTGAACCCGGATCGGGGTTAGGGGGCTACACCTTC	CATSEPGSGLGGYTF
TRBJ1-3	-	-	TRBV7-9	TGTGCCAGCAGTTCCCCGGCCAGGAGTGGAAACACCATATATTTT	CASSSPARSGNTIYF
TRBJ2-3	-	-	TRBV20-1	TGCAGTGCTAGTACGTCCGCCGGAGATACGCAGTATTTT	CSASTSAGDTQYF